A selection of T cell receptor beta chains follows, all from one sample in a study of shared clonotypes between healthy human individuals. Libraries were prepared by immunoSEQ multiplex PCR; TCRdb keeps only in-frame clonotypes and omits some of them. Of 2 million to 2.5 million clones listed, around 93% are singletons. The sequenced sample was naive CD4+ T cells from PBMCs. The receptors come from a man aged 18 to 35 in good health. Some clones in this sample may be carry-over from other donors' samples. CDR3s include the opening cysteine and the closing phenylalanine or tryptophan. Fields, in order: J gene, V gene, D gene, clone size, CDR3 protein, CDR3 DNA. The D gene is left open where the match is weak. A row's size may be missing; if present it is once, few, many or a size class.

>TRBJ2-7|TRBV5-1|-|few
CASSLVQLDEQYF
TGCGCCAGCAGCTTGGTCCAGCTCGACGAGCAGTACTTC
>TRBJ1-5|TRBV6-4|TRBD1|-
CASSEQGWHQPQHF
TGTGCCAGCAGTGAACAGGGGTGGCATCAGCCCCAGCATTTT
>TRBJ1-4|TRBV28|TRBD1|-
CASSLRTGEGGKLFF
TGTGCCAGCAGTCTAAGGACAGGGGAGGGAGGAAAACTGTTTTTT
>TRBJ2-1|TRBV11-2|TRBD2|-
CASSWTSGSYNEQFF
TGTGCCAGCAGCTGGACTAGCGGGAGTTACAATGAGCAGTTCTTC
>TRBJ2-2|TRBV29-1|TRBD2|-
CSVRSSGRAPGELFF
TGCAGCGTTCGTAGTAGCGGGAGGGCCCCCGGGGAGCTGTTTTTT
>TRBJ1-1|TRBV29-1|-|-
CSVEPLRDRAFF
TGCAGCGTTGAGCCCCTCAGGGATCGAGCTTTCTTT
>TRBJ2-1|TRBV19|TRBD2|-
CASRGLAGADSEQFF
TGTGCCAGTAGAGGACTAGCGGGAGCAGATAGTGAGCAGTTCTTC
>TRBJ2-1|TRBV25-1|TRBD2|-
CASSTSGSYNEQFF
TGTGCCAGTAGTACTAGCGGGAGCTACAATGAGCAGTTCTTC
>TRBJ2-1|TRBV28|TRBD2|-
CASTLTSSSGAYNEQFF
TGTGCCAGCACCTTAACCTCATCTAGCGGGGCCTACAATGAGCAGTTCTTC
>TRBJ1-3|TRBV9|-|-
CASSVAPPDRSGNTIYF
TGTGCCAGCAGCGTGGCCCCTCCCGACAGGTCCGGAAACACCATATATTTT
>TRBJ2-5|TRBV29-1|-|-
CSVEDGAGTQYF
TGCAGCGTTGAGGACGGGGCCGGGACCCAGTACTTC
>TRBJ2-3|TRBV20-1|-|-
CSASQGSTQYF
TGCAGTGCGTCACAGGGAAGTACGCAGTATTTT
>TRBJ2-3|TRBV2|-|-
CASRPIRRTPSTDTQYF
TGTGCCAGCAGACCCATTCGGCGGACTCCTAGCACAGATACGCAGTATTTT
>TRBJ2-7|TRBV25-1|-|-
CASSECHPGDSYEQYF
TGTGCCAGCAGTGAATGTCATCCAGGGGATTCCTACGAGCAGTACTTC
>TRBJ1-1|TRBV19|-|-
CASSNLVGVLNTEAFF
TGTGCCAGTAGTAATTTAGTGGGGGTTTTGAACACTGAAGCTTTCTTT
>TRBJ2-1|TRBV10-2|-|-
CASRQAGSLSYNEQFF
TGCGCCAGCAGACAGGCCGGGAGTTTGTCCTACAATGAGCAGTTCTTC
>TRBJ1-2|TRBV7-8|-|-
CASSLSGALYGYTF
TGTGCCAGCAGCCTGAGTGGTGCCCTCTATGGCTACACCTTC
>TRBJ1-1|TRBV2|-|-
CASKLARMNTEAFF
TGTGCCAGCAAGTTGGCCCGAATGAACACTGAAGCTTTCTTT
>TRBJ2-3|TRBV29-1|-|-
CSFSLQGALVSSTDTQYF
TGCAGCTTCTCCCTCCAAGGGGCGTTGGTATCTAGCACAGATACGCAGTATTTT
>TRBJ2-2|TRBV9|-|-
CASSVIANTGELFF
TGTGCCAGCAGCGTTATCGCGAACACCGGGGAGCTGTTTTTT
>TRBJ2-7|TRBV30|-|-
CAWRAGGFSSYEQYF
TGTGCCTGGAGAGCAGGGGGGTTTAGCTCCTACGAGCAGTACTTC
>TRBJ2-1|TRBV25-1|TRBD1|-
CASSDPRQGDNEQFF
TGTGCCAGCAGTGACCCCAGACAGGGCGACAATGAGCAGTTCTTC
>TRBJ2-7|TRBV2|TRBD2|-
CASSGWTSGSTGQYF
TGTGCCAGCAGTGGATGGACTAGCGGCTCTACCGGGCAGTACTTC